The subject of this entry is one T cell receptor beta chain. This entry is derived from a study of shared clonotypes between healthy human individuals. Sequencing used immunoSEQ multiplex PCR; TCRdb keeps in-frame clones, though not all of them. The data contain around 700,000 clones, 60% to 80% of them singletons. The receptor was derived from a woman in her 30s in good health. Sequenced sample: memory CD4+ T cells sorted from blood. The subset denotes: CD45RA-negative fraction.

CDR3 sequence (DNA): TGTGCCAGCAGTTTATTCTGGCAGGAGGAGCCCTACGAGCAGTACTTC. Amino acid sequence: CASSLFWQEEPYEQYF. This chain joins TRBV28 and TRBJ2-7; maybe TRBD2 (5 bases). CDR3 size: 16 residues. Germline-derived CDR1 and CDR2 are MDHEN and SYDVKM. V was shortened by 1 base and J by 2 bases, with 15 bases between the two germline ends.